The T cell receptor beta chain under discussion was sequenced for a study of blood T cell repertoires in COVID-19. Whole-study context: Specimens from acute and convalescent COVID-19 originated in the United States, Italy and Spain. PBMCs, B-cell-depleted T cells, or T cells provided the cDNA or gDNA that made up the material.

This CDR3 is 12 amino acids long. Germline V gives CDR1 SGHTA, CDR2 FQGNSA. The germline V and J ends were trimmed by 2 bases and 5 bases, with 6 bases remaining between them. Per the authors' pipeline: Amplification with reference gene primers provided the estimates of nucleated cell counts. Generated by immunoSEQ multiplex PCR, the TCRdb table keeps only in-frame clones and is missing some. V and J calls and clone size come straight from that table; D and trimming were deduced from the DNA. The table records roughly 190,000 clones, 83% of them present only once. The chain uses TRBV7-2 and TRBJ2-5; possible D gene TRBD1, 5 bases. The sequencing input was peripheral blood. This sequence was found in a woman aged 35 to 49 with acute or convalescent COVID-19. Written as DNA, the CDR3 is TGTGCCAGCAGCTTAAACAGGGAGACCCAGTACTTC. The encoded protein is CASSLNRETQYF.